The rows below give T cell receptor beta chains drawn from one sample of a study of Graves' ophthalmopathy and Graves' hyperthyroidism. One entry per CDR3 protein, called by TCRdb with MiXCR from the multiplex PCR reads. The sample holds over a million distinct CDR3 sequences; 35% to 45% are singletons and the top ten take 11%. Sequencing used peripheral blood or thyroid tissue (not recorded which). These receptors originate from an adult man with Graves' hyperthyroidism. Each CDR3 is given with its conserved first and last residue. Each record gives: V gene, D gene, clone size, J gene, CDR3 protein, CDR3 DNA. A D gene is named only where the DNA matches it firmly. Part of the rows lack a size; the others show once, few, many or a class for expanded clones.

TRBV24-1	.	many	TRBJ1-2	CATSDSGRNYGYTF	TGTGCCACCAGTGATTCTGGCAGAAACTATGGCTACACCTTC
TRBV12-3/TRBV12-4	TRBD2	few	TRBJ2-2	CASNLSGRPGELFF	TGTGCCAGCAACCTTAGCGGGCGTCCCGGGGAGCTGTTTTTT
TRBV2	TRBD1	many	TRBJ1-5	CASSEGQNQPQHF	TGTGCCAGCAGTGAGGGACAGAATCAGCCCCAGCATTTT
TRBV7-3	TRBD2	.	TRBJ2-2	CASSPAGTSGAYTGELFF	TGTGCCAGCAGCCCAGCCGGGACTAGCGGGGCTTACACCGGGGAGCTGTTTTTT
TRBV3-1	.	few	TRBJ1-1	CASSQQGLPEAFF	TGTGCCAGCAGCCAACAGGGACTCCCTGAAGCTTTCTTT
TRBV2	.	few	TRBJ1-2	CASSLFPRYGYTF	TGTGCCAGCAGCCTGTTCCCTCGCTATGGCTACACCTTC
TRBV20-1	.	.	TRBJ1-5	CSAVGGTTQPQHF	TGCAGTGCTGTAGGGGGAACAACTCAGCCCCAGCATTTT
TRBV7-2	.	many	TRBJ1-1	CASSFGFLNTEAFF	TGTGCCAGCAGCTTCGGGTTTTTGAACACTGAAGCTTTCTTT
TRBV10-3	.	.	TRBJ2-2	CASRRTDTGELFF	TGTGCCAGCAGGAGGACCGACACCGGGGAGCTGTTTTTT
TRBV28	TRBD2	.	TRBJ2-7	CASSSPGTRFGEQYF	TGTGCCAGCAGTTCTCCCGGGACTAGATTCGGCGAGCAGTACTTC
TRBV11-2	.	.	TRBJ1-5	CASSLGRVGYEHF	TGTGCCAGCAGTTTGGGCCGGGTGGGCTACGAGCATTTT
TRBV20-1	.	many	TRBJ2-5	CSARDGVETQYF	TGCAGTGCTAGAGACGGGGTGGAGACCCAGTACTTC
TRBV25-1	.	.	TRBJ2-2	CASRLGFPNTGELFF	TGTGCCAGCAGACTCGGGTTTCCGAACACCGGGGAGCTGTTTTTT
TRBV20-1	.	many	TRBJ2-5	CSARGTPEAGHLFETQYF	TGCAGTGCTAGAGGCACACCGGAAGCGGGACACCTTTTCGAGACCCAGTACTTC
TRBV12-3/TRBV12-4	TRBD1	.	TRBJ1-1	CASSSDREEDEAFF	TGTGCCAGCAGCTCAGACAGGGAGGAGGATGAAGCTTTCTTT
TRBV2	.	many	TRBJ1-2	CASSEARQLGYTF	TGTGCCAGCAGTGAAGCACGACAACTCGGCTACACCTTC
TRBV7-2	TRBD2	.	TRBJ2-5	CASSPTRPGLAGTQYF	TGTGCCAGCAGCCCAACCCGGCCGGGACTAGCGGGGACCCAGTACTTC
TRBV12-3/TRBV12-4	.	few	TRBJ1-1	CASSLLVKPATEAFF	TGTGCCAGCAGTTTATTGGTAAAACCGGCCACTGAAGCTTTCTTT
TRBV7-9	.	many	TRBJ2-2	CASSLKDTGELFF	TGTGCCAGCAGCTTAAAAGACACCGGGGAGCTGTTTTTT
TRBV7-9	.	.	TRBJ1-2	CASSEFGQANYGYTF	TGTGCCAGCAGTGAATTTGGGCAGGCTAACTATGGCTACACCTTC
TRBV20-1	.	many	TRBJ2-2	CSGVRHRGSTGELFF	TGCAGTGGGGTCAGGCACCGGGGAAGCACCGGGGAGCTGTTTTTT
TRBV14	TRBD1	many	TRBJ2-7	CASGQGTGPYEQYF	TGTGCCAGCGGACAAGGGACAGGGCCCTACGAGCAGTACTTC
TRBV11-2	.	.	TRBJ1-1	CASSLGMGGEAFF	TGTGCCAGCAGCTTAGGAATGGGCGGTGAAGCTTTCTTT
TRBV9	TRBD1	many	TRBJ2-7	CASSGGGDTYEQYF	TGTGCCAGCAGCGGAGGGGGCGACACCTACGAGCAGTACTTC
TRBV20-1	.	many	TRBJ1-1	CSAMPANTEAFF	TGCAGTGCTATGCCAGCGAACACTGAAGCTTTCTTT
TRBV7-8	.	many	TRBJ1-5	CASSLDTYSNQPQHF	TGTGCCAGCAGCCTAGACACGTATAGCAATCAGCCCCAGCATTTT
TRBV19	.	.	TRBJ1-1	CASTGARWGTEAFF	TGTGCCAGTACCGGAGCACGATGGGGCACTGAAGCTTTCTTT
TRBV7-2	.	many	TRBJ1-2	CALMPQAGVGGYTF	TGTGCCCTCATGCCTCAGGCAGGGGTTGGTGGCTACACCTTC
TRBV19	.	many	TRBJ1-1	CASSIVPGSRAEAFF	TGTGCCAGTAGTATAGTACCAGGATCGAGGGCTGAAGCTTTCTTT
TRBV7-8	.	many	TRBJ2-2	CASSSPREVNTGELFF	TGTGCCAGCAGCTCACCCAGGGAGGTGAACACCGGGGAGCTGTTTTTT
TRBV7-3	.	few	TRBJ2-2	CASAPPGNTGELFF	TGTGCCAGCGCCCCACCGGGGAACACCGGGGAGCTGTTTTTT
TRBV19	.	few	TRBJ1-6	CASSGGHDNSPLHF	TGTGCCAGTAGTGGTGGACATGATAATTCACCCCTCCACTTT
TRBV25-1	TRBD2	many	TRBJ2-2	CASTWGGTGELFF	TGTGCCAGCACGTGGGGGGGCACCGGGGAGCTGTTTTTT
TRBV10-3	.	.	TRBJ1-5	CAISAILRQKSNQPQHF	TGTGCCATCAGTGCTATACTCAGACAGAAATCTAATCAGCCCCAGCATTTT
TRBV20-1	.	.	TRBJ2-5	CSARTVGTQYF	TGCAGTGCTAGGACTGTCGGTACCCAGTACTTC
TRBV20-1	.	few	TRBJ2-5	CSARDGDSQGETQYF	TGCAGTGCTAGAGATGGGGACTCGCAGGGGGAGACCCAGTACTTC
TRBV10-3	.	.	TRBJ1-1	CAISESEGGNEAFF	TGTGCCATCAGTGAGTCCGAAGGGGGTAATGAAGCTTTCTTT
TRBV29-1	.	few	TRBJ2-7	CSATGKKDEQYF	TGCAGCGCCACCGGTAAAAAGGACGAGCAGTACTTC
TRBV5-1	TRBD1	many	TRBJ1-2	CASSLATGRGYTF	TGCGCCAGCAGCTTGGCGACAGGGCGAGGCTACACCTTC
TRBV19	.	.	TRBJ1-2	CASSIVTGHYGYTF	TGTGCCAGTAGTATCGTTACAGGGCACTATGGCTACACCTTC
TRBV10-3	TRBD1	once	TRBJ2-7	CAISNTGVGTYEQYF	TGTGCCATCAGTAATACAGGGGTTGGGACCTACGAGCAGTACTTC
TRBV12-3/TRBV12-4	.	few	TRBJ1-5	CASTIRGIGQPQHF	TGTGCCAGCACTATAAGGGGTATTGGACAGCCCCAGCATTTT
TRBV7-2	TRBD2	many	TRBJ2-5	CASRKGGGAETQYF	TGTGCCAGCAGGAAAGGCGGGGGGGCGGAGACCCAGTACTTC
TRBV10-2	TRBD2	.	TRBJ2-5	CAIRGSGGAPTQYF	TGCGCCATAAGGGGTAGCGGGGGGGCCCCCACCCAGTACTTC
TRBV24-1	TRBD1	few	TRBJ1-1	CATSDPVGGQGAMNTEAFF	TGTGCCACCAGTGACCCAGTTGGGGGACAGGGCGCCATGAACACTGAAGCTTTCTTT